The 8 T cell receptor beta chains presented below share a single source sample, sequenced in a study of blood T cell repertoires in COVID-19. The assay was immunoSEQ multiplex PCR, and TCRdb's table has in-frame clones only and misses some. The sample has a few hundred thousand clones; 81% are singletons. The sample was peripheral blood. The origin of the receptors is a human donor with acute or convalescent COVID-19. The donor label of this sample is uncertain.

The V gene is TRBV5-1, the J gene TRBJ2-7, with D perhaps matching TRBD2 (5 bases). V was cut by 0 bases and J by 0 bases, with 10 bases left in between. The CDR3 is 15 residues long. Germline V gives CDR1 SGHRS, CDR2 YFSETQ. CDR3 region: CASSLVLDVSYEQYF. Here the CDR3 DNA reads TGCGCCAGCAGCTTGGTACTAGACGTCTCCTACGAGCAGTACTTC.

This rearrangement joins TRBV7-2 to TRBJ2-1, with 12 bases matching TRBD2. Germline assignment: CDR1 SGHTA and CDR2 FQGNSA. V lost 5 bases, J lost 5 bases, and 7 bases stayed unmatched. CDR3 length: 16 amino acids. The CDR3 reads CASSDTSGRYDNEQFF. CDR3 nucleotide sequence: TGTGCCAGCAGCGATACTAGCGGGAGGTATGACAATGAGCAGTTCTTC.

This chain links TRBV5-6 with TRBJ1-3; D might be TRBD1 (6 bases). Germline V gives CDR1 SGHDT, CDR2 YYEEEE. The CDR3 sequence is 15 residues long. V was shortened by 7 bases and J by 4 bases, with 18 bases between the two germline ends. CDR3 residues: CASGRGGALGNTIYF. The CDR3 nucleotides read TGTGCCAGCGGCCGGGGGGGCGCATTGGGAAACACCATATATTTT.

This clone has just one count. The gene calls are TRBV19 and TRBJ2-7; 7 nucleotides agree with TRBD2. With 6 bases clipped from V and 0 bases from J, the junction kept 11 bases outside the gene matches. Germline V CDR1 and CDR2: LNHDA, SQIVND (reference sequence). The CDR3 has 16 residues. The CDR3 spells CASSPSSWGGSYEQYF. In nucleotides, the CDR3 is TGTGCCAGTAGCCCGTCTAGCTGGGGGGGCTCCTACGAGCAGTACTTC. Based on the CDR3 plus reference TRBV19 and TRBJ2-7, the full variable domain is DGGITQSPKYLFRKEGQNVTLSCEQNLNHDAMYWYRQDPGQGLRLIYYSQIVNDFQKGDIAEGYSVSREKKESFPLTVTSAQKNPTAFYLCASSPSSWGGSYEQYFGPGTRLTVT.

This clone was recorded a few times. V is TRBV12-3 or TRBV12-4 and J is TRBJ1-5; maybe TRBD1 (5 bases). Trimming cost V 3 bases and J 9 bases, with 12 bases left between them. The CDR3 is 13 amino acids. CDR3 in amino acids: CASSFDSLMPQHF. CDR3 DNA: TGTGCCAGCAGTTTCGACAGCCTGATGCCCCAGCATTTT.

This CDR3 is CASSTQGWTDTQYF. The DNA of the CDR3 is TGTGCCAGCTCGACACAGGGATGGACAGATACGCAGTATTTT. This rearrangement joins TRBV18 to TRBJ2-3; a possible D gene is TRBD1 (6 bases). The V end was cut by 6 bases, the J end by 3 bases, with 13 bases between. CDR1 is KGHSH and CDR2 is LQKENI in the germline V gene. This CDR3 contains 14 residues.

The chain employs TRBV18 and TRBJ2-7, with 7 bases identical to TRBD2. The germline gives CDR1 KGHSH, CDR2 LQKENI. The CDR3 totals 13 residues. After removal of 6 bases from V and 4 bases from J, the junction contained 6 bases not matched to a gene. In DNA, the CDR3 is TGTGCCAGCTCCACTACGGGGGGTTACGAGCAGTACTTC. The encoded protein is CASSTTGGYEQYF.

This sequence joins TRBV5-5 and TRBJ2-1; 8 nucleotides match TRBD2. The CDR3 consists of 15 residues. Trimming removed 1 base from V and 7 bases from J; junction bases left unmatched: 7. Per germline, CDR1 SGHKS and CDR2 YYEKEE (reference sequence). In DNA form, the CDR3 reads TGTGCCAGCAGCTTGTCCAGCGGGGGAATTAATGAGCAGTTCTTC. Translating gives CASSLSSGGINEQFF.